These 30 T cell receptor beta chains were all obtained from the same sample, sequenced in a study of tumor-infiltrating lymphocytes in primary liver carcinoma. Starting from 500 ng of total RNA, TCR beta cDNA was produced with a primer in the constant region. Investigators got TCR beta libraries out of three nested multiplex PCR rounds, done with slightly modified ARM-PCR. A C-beta reverse primer was combined with TRBV1-TRBV30 forward primers in the first two PCR rounds, and each round had 10 cycles. TCRdb used MiXCR to reprocess the multiplex PCR reads, holding one entry per CDR3 protein. The sample includes roughly 100,000 distinct CDR3 sequences, around two thirds of them seen just once. Co-extraction of both nucleic acids (RNA and DNA) used about 19-33 mg of unsorted bulk tissue. The sequenced sample was liver tumor tissue from sampling region 5. Documented subset: tumor region T5, tumor centre. These receptors were taken from a woman aged 55-75 years with primary liver carcinoma and hepatitis B virus infection.

About this clonotype itself: A much larger clone sits a single nucleotide away, making a read error possible. V usage is TRBV13 and J usage is TRBJ1-1; D possibly corresponds to TRBD1 (5 bases). The V gene's germline CDR1 is PRHDT and CDR2 FYEKMQ (reference sequence). This CDR3 comprises 11 residues. The CDR3 DNA follows: TGTGCCAGCCGACAGATGGCTGAAGCTCTCTTT. The encoded protein is CASRQMAEALF.

In its sample, this clonotype was seen many times. The chain has TRBV4-1 and TRBJ2-7; 11 positions agree with TRBD2. CDR1 MGHRA and CDR2 YSYEKL come from the germline V gene. This CDR3 contains 15 residues. Trimming removed 1 base from V and 3 bases from J; junction bases left unmatched: 2. The DNA for the CDR3 is TGCGCCAGCAGCCAAGGGCTAGCGGGAGGCTACGAGCAGTACTTC. It specifies CASSQGLAGGYEQYF.

About this clonotype: Given a much more abundant clone one base away, this may be a read error. The conserved closing phenylalanine or tryptophan is absent in this CDR3, likely reflecting a read error. This chain connects TRBV5-1 to TRBJ2-7, with TRBD2 matching 7 bases. Trimming took 0 bases from V and 4 from J; bases not matched to a gene: 7. The CDR3 runs to 15 residues. From germline, CDR1 is SGHRS and CDR2 YFSETQ. The CDR3 protein is CASSLESAGVYEQYL. CDR3 DNA sequence: TGCGCCAGCAGCTTGGAATCGGCGGGAGTTTACGAGCAGTACCTC.

To note about this clonotype: A much larger clone differs from this one at a single base, so this may be a read error. The chain couples TRBV6-1 to TRBJ1-1, with D perhaps TRBD1 (5 bases). Germline V gene lookup returns CDR1 MNHNS and CDR2 SASEGT. The CDR3 is 18 residues long. Trimming took off 4 bases at V and 4 bases at J, with 25 bases between the two ends. CDR3 amino acids: CASSGRYRVGVGSTEAFF. The CDR3 nucleotides read TGTGCCAGCAGTGGTAGATACAGAGTAGGGGTTGGCAGCACTGAAGCTTTCTTT.

This clonotype was found many times. The chain recombines TRBV5-4 with TRBJ2-7; D is undetermined. CDR3 length: 14 residues. Germline CDR1 SGHNT, CDR2 YYREEE (reference sequence). The germline V and J ends were trimmed by 0 bases and 7 bases, with 14 bases remaining between them. CDR3 nucleotides: TGTGCCAGCAGCTTGGAAATGGAAACCGGAGAGCAGTACTTC. This encodes CASSLEMETGEQYF.

This clonotype was observed at least ten times. The V call is TRBV12-3 or TRBV12-4, the J call TRBJ2-5; 12 nucleotides line up with TRBD2. The CDR3 contains 16 residues. V lost 4 bases, J lost 2 bases, and 5 bases stayed unmatched. The CDR3 DNA reads TGTGCCAGCAGTTCGGGACTAGCGGGTACACAAGAGACCCAGTACTTC. Its translation is CASSSGLAGTQETQYF.

This rearrangement joins TRBV11-2 to TRBJ2-5, with D unresolved. The end of the DNA fits TRBJ2-1 better, so the J call may be wrong. Per the germline V gene, CDR1 is SGHAT and CDR2 is FQNNGV. The CDR3 length is 13 residues. CDR3 sequence (DNA): TGTGCCAGCAGCTCGTTTACCCAAGAGATCCAGTTCTTC. This translates into CASSSFTQEIQFF.

This clonotype occurred once. The rearrangement links TRBV12-3 or TRBV12-4 to TRBJ1-1; D remains ambiguous. The CDR3 extends over 12 amino acids. The V end was cut by 6 bases, the J end by 11 bases, with 16 bases between. CDR3 DNA sequence: TGTGCCAGCAGCCCGGGCCTCAGAGGGGCTTTCTTT. This sequence encodes CASSPGLRGAFF.

Remarks on this clonotype: At one end, the junction sequence differs from germline, possibly due to a read error. The V call is TRBV11-2, the J call TRBJ2-1, with 11 bases aligning to TRBD2. This CDR3 has 17 amino acids. Germline V CDR1 and CDR2: SGHAT, FQNNGV. The CDR3 reads CACSLTPGTSGHNELFF. DNA for the CDR3: TGTGCCTGCAGTTTAACTCCCGGGACTAGCGGACACAATGAGCTGTTCTTC.

The sample holds a few counts of this clonotype. The genes are TRBV11-2 and TRBJ2-1; D remains unclear. V was trimmed by 7 bases and J by 9 bases, leaving 13 bases between them. CDR3 length: 12 amino acids. Germline values: CDR1 SGHAT, CDR2 FQNNGV. Here the CDR3 reads CASNLEASEQFF. The CDR3 nucleotides are TGTGCCAGCAATTTAGAAGCTAGTGAGCAGTTCTTC.

Many counts were recorded for this clonotype. V gene TRBV6-1 combines with J gene TRBJ1-1, with TRBD1 identical over 7 bases. J lost 0 bases, V lost 4 bases, and 5 bases had no gene match. Germline assignment: CDR1 MNHNS and CDR2 SASEGT. The CDR3 has 15 amino acids. The CDR3 DNA is TGTGCCAGCAGTGTCGGAGACAGGGTGAACACTGAAGCTTTCTTT. This gives the protein CASSVGDRVNTEAFF.

CDR3 in amino acids: CASSPNLGASGSLETQYF. The CDR3 DNA reads TGTGCCAGCAGCCCCAATTTGGGTGCTAGCGGGAGTCTTGAGACCCAGTACTTC. The V and J genes are TRBV7-9 and TRBJ2-5, with 10 bases matching TRBD2. Germline V gene data show CDR1 as SEHNR and CDR2 as FQNEAQ (reference sequence). CDR3 length equals 18 residues. Trimming cost V 5 bases and J 5 bases; bases outside gene matches: 17. Full variable domain (outside the CDR3, taken from reference TRBV7-9 and TRBJ2-5): DTGVSQNPRHKITKRGQNVTFRCDPISEHNRLYWYRQTLGQGPEFLTYFQNEAQLEKSRLLSDRFSAERPKGSFSTLEIQRTEQGDSAMYLCASSPNLGASGSLETQYFGPGTRLLVL.

Of note for this clonotype: A much larger clone differs by one base, so this may be a read error. The CDR3 does not close with the conserved phenylalanine or tryptophan, likely indicating a read error. CDR3 nucleotide sequence: TGCGCCAGCAGCCCGACCAATTTAGCGGGAGCCGAAAACAATGAGCAGTTCTTA. It translates to CASSPTNLAGAENNEQFL. The rearrangement uses TRBV4-1 and TRBJ2-1; 9 bases are a match to TRBD2. V was pared by 4 bases and J by 5 bases, with 15 bases of the junction left unmatched. Germline V CDR1 and CDR2: MGHRA, YSYEKL. The CDR3 has 18 residues.

The gene calls are TRBV12-3 or TRBV12-4 and TRBJ2-2; the match to TRBD2 covers 8 bases. This CDR3 is 16 amino acids long. Germline trimming cut 5 bases from V and 7 bases from J; bases unmatched to any gene: 12. CDR3 sequence: CASSPNSGRLDGELFF. DNA for the CDR3: TGTGCCAGCAGTCCTAACAGCGGGAGACTGGACGGGGAGCTGTTTTTT.

Points on this clonotype: The CDR3 ends on some other residue instead of the conserved phenylalanine or tryptophan, so this is likely a read error. V is TRBV6-2 or TRBV6-3 and J is TRBJ2-5; tentative D call: TRBD2 (6 bases). The CDR3 length is 15 residues. The germline V and J ends were trimmed by 6 bases and 5 bases, with 19 bases remaining between them. The V gene's germline CDR1 is MNHEY and CDR2 SVGEGT. CDR3 region: CASSDAGTARETQYI. CDR3 bases: TGTGCCAGCAGCGACGCCGGGACTGCGAGGGAGACCCAGTACATC.

The table lists this clonotype with a count of one. V usage is TRBV29-1 and J usage is TRBJ2-7; D possibly corresponds to TRBD2 (5 bases). This CDR3 has 13 residues. Germline V lookup: CDR1 SQVTM, CDR2 ANQGSEA. V lost 2 bases, J lost 9 bases, and 17 bases lay in between. The CDR3 reads CSVELSGSRWQYF. The DNA for the CDR3 is TGCAGCGTTGAATTAAGCGGATCTAGGTGGCAGTACTTC.

As regards this clonotype: One end of the junction does not line up with germline, which may come from a read error. The chain employs TRBV11-3 and TRBJ2-3; D remains unclear. This CDR3 has 12 amino acids. Germline CDR1 and CDR2: SGHNT and YENEEA. The CDR3 region is CVSRPFGDTQYF. The CDR3 nucleotides read TGTGTCAGCAGACCGTTCGGCGATACGCAGTATTTC.

Concerning this clonotype itself: Possible read error: a much larger clone is one base away. The chain carries TRBV29-1 and TRBJ2-1; no firm D call. Germline V gives CDR1 SQVTM, CDR2 ANQGSEA. The CDR3 contains 14 residues. DNA for the CDR3: TGCAGCGTTGGTTCATTTAGCTCCCACAATGAGCAGTTCTTC. It translates to CSVGSFSSHNEQFF.

Remarks on this clonotype: The CDR3 end shows no conserved phenylalanine or tryptophan, and so a read error is likely. The DNA is left out, because the CDR3 cannot be placed on it with certainty; the CDR3 is given as TCRdb lists it. This rearrangement joins TRBV29-1 to TRBJ2-1; the table's D call, TRBD2, was not checked against the DNA. CDR1 is SQVTM, CDR2 ANQGSEA, per germline. Termini included, the CDR3 measures 12 amino acids. This chain's CDR3 is CSMGGGGNEEFI.

The sample holds one count of this clonotype. Compared with germline, one end of the junction differs, possibly owing to a read error. The rearrangement links TRBV6-6 to TRBJ1-5; 9 bases agree with TRBD1. The CDR3 runs 15 residues. The germline CDR1 and CDR2 sequences are MNHNY and SVGAGI (reference sequence). CDR3: CTSSYLDRGDQPQHF. The CDR3 DNA is TGTACCAGCAGTTACCTAGACAGGGGGGACCAGCCCCAGCATTTT.

The chain links TRBV28 to TRBJ2-3, with D tentatively TRBD2 (6 bases). Germline V gene data show CDR1 as MDHEN and CDR2 as SYDVKM. Trimming shortened V by 9 bases and J by 4 bases, and 17 bases separated the two germline ends. The CDR3 consists of 14 residues. CDR3 nucleotide sequence: TGTGCCAGTAGCTTGGCGGGGAGCTCAGATACGCAGTATTTT. Translated, it gives CASSLAGSSDTQYF.

This clonotype came up many times. V usage is TRBV10-3 and J usage is TRBJ2-7, with D perhaps TRBD1 (6 bases). CDR3 length: 17 amino acids. CDR1 and CDR2 from the germline V gene are ENHRY and SYGVKD. V was shortened by 3 bases and J by 4 bases, with 22 bases between the two germline ends. CDR3 coding DNA: TGTGCCATCAGTGATCTTCCAACAGGAATGCAGGGGTACGAGCAGTACTTC. Translation gives CAISDLPTGMQGYEQYF.

This clonotype was observed once. Its ends do not fully match the called genes, so a read error is possible. The CDR3 spells CASSWAKAVGGSVANVLTF. In DNA, the CDR3 is TGTGCCAGCAGCTGGGCTAAAGCCGTAGGGGGGTCTGTGGCCAACGTCCTAACTTTC. The chain joins TRBV5-6 to TRBJ2-6, with D perhaps given as TRBD1 or TRBD2 (6 bases each). The CDR3 length is 19 residues. The germline gives CDR1 SGHDT, CDR2 YYEEEE. Supplemented by reference TRBV5-6 and TRBJ2-6, the full variable domain reads DAGVTQSPTHLIKTRGQQVTLRCSPKSGHDTVSWYQQALGQGPQFIFQYYEEEERQRGNFPDRFSGHQFPNYSSELNVNALLLGDSALYLCASSWAKAVGGSVANVLTFGAGSRLTVL.

Points on this clonotype: Sequence at one end of the junction differs from germline and may be a read error. The CDR3, as DNA: TGTGCCTGCAGTCAAACAACCTCTGGGGCCAACATCCTGACTTTC. Its protein product is CACSQTTSGANILTF. The chain employs TRBV6-5 and TRBJ2-6; D possibly corresponds to TRBD1 (5 bases). The germline V gene has CDR1 MNHEY and CDR2 SVGAGI. The CDR3 has 15 amino acids.

Concerning this clonotype itself: Lacking the conserved final phenylalanine or tryptophan, this CDR3 likely reflects a read error. V gene TRBV6-5 combines with J gene TRBJ1-1; 8 bases align to TRBD1. Germline CDR1 reads MNHEY; CDR2 reads SVGAGI. There are 14 residues in the CDR3. The trim removed 4 bases at V and 7 bases at J, leaving 8 bases unmatched. CDR3 nucleotide sequence: TGTGCCAGCAGTTCAATCACGGGACAGGTTGAAGCTTTCTCT. Translated: CASSSITGQVEAFS.

In the case of this clonotype: A clone one base away is much larger, so this may be a read error. The rearrangement joins TRBV7-9 to TRBJ2-7; D might be TRBD1 (6 bases). The CDR3 sequence is 14 residues long. Per germline, CDR1 SEHNR and CDR2 FQNEAQ (reference sequence). CDR3: CACSIGTNTYEQYF. The CDR3 bases are TGTGCCTGCAGCATTGGGACAAATACCTACGAGCAGTACTTC.

Turning to this clonotype: Relative to the germline gene, one junction end is altered; a read error may explain this. V and J are TRBV11-3 and TRBJ2-1; the D gene is possibly TRBD1 (6 bases). This CDR3 is built from 13 residues. In germline, CDR1 is SGHNT, CDR2 YENEEA. In DNA form, the CDR3 reads TGTGCTAGCAGTGTCAGGGGCTACAATGAGCAGTTCTTC. It codes for CASSVRGYNEQFF.

The chain combines TRBV11-3 with TRBJ2-7; 10 bases agree with TRBD2. Germline values: CDR1 SGHNT, CDR2 YENEEA. This CDR3 contains 17 residues. Germline trimming cut 7 bases from V and 3 bases from J; bases unmatched to any gene: 15. Here the CDR3 reads CASIPRTSGKAVYEQYF. In nucleotides, the CDR3 is TGTGCCAGCATCCCTAGGACTAGCGGAAAGGCGGTCTACGAGCAGTACTTC.

As concerns this clonotype: A much larger clone sits a single nucleotide away, making a read error possible. The chain combines TRBV29-1 with TRBJ2-7; D unresolved. Germline CDR1 SQVTM, CDR2 ANQGSEA. This CDR3 is 12 amino acids long. CDR3 DNA sequence: TGCAGCGTTGAAGGCAGCTCCTACGTGCAGTACTTC. This codes for CSVEGSSYVQYF.

Notes on this clonotype: At one end the junction does not follow the germline gene, possibly because of a read error. The CDR3 here is CTSNLAGQAITDTQHF. The CDR3 DNA reads as TGTACCAGCAACTTAGCCGGACAGGCGATCACAGATACGCAGCATTTT. V usage is TRBV11-2 and J usage is TRBJ2-3, with 7 positions matching TRBD1. The closer fit of TRBJ1-5 to the DNA end suggests the J call may be wrong. CDR1 and CDR2 from the germline V gene are SGHAT and FQNNGV. CDR3 size: 16 residues.